This T cell receptor beta chain was found in a study of blood T cell repertoires in COVID-19. The length of the CDR3 is 12 residues. The germline CDR1 and CDR2 sequences are SQVTM and ANQGSEA. V dropped 4 bases and J dropped 9 bases, with 13 bases sitting between them. TCRdb's copy holds only in-frame clones and misses some; the assay was immunoSEQ multiplex PCR. The repertoire has 150,000 to 200,000 clones, over 80% of them found once; the top ten carry about 4.5%. This sequence originates from a woman in her forties or fifties with acute or convalescent COVID-19. This chain uses TRBV29-1 with TRBJ2-1; D is perhaps TRBD2 (7 bases). The material sequenced was peripheral blood. The CDR3 DNA reads TGCAGCGTTGTATCGGGGGGCGGTGAGCAGTTCTTC. Translated, it gives CSVVSGGGEQFF.